Given below is one T cell receptor (beta chain) in context. This sample also contains other DNA sequences that code for the same CDR3. V dropped 3 bases and J dropped 4 bases, with 4 bases sitting between them. The germline CDR1 and CDR2 sequences are KGHSH and LQKENI. The CDR3 runs to 12 residues. The data stem from a study of T cells in localized non-small cell lung cancer. The method was immunoSEQ multiplex PCR; TCRdb's version includes in-frame clones alone and lacks a portion of them. The sample gives 2,500 to 3,000 clones, around 27% of which show up once; around 15% is in the top ten. The source is a female donor of 60 years or more with stage I lung adenocarcinoma. The chain employs TRBV18 and TRBJ1-5; no firm D call. The source material was lung tumor tissue, sampled before any cancer treatment. For the CDR3, the DNA is TGTGCCAGCTCACCGGGGAATCAGCCCCAGCATTTT. Translating gives CASSPGNQPQHF.